This T cell receptor (beta chain) came from a study of shared clonotypes between healthy human individuals. The CDR3 is 15 amino acids. From germline, CDR1 is LGHNA and CDR2 YSLEER. V was clipped by 0 bases and J by 0 bases, with 8 bases between them. It was CD45RO-negative cells, positively selected for CCR7, that made up naive CD8 cells, with terminally differentiated effector memory CD45RA+ cells excluded. The donors were all Caucasian adults (living in Nashville, Tennessee). General study points: The sharing of 4.5% to 5% of naive CD4 clonotypes was seen across a handful of donors. Larger richness was generally estimated for naive than memory subsets.

The protocol was immunoSEQ multiplex PCR, while the TCRdb copy is restricted to in-frame clones and leaves out a portion. Of more than 2 million clones listed, approximately 92% were seen once; the top ten hold about 1.7%. To note about this clone: The target antigen is unknown. Other DNA sequences in this sample translate to the same CDR3.

Input material: naive CD8+ T cells from PBMCs. The clonotype originates from a man in his late teens or twenties in good health. Some clones in this sample may be carry-over from other donors' samples. The J gene is TRBJ1-1, the V gene TRBV4-3; tentatively, D is TRBD1 (5 bases). The CDR3 loop is CASSQDRGVNTEAFF. CDR3 nucleotides: TGCGCCAGCAGCCAAGATCGAGGGGTGAACACTGAAGCTTTCTTT.